The 21 T cell receptor beta chains reported below all come from one sample, sequenced in a study of blood T cell repertoires in COVID-19. Assay: immunoSEQ multiplex PCR; the TCRdb copy retains only in-frame clones and omits some. This sample has over 250,000 clones, with approximately 85% found just once. The sample comprised PBMCs or T cells enriched from blood (not recorded which). The receptors come from a woman aged 25 to 39 who had recovered from COVID-19.

The gene calls are TRBV7-2 and TRBJ1-3; D not certain. CDR3 length equals 15 residues. The V and J ends lost 1 base and 0 bases respectively, with 7 bases between them. CDR1 is SGHTA and CDR2 is FQGNSA in the germline V gene. In DNA form, the CDR3 reads TGTGCCAGCAGCTTAGATGGGAGCTCTGGAAACACCATATATTTT. Its translation is CASSLDGSSGNTIYF.

This rearrangement joins TRBV5-1 to TRBJ2-1, with 11 nucleotides matching TRBD1. Germline assignment: CDR1 SGHRS and CDR2 YFSETQ. This CDR3 has 18 residues. The V and J ends lost 4 bases and 5 bases, in that order; junction bases with no gene match: 14. The CDR3 DNA reads TGCGCCAGCAGCCGACGGACAGGGGGCGCGTCGGGGGACAATGAGCAGTTCTTC. Translated, it gives CASSRRTGGASGDNEQFF. The whole variable domain, remainder taken from reference TRBV5-1 and TRBJ2-1, is KAGVTQTPRYLIKTRGQQVTLSCSPISGHRSVSWYQQTPGQGLQFLFEYFSETQRNKGNFPGRFSGRQFSNSRSEMNVSTLELGDSALYLCASSRRTGGASGDNEQFFGPGTRLTVL.

The V and J genes are TRBV3-1 (or the pseudogene TRBV3-2) and TRBJ2-1; 7 bases match TRBD1. The CDR3 is 18 amino acids. With 2 bases clipped from V and 5 bases from J, the junction kept 15 bases outside the gene matches. Germline-derived CDR1 and CDR2 are LGHDT and YNNKEL (reference sequence). The chain's CDR3 is CASSQRAPRTGINNEQFF. CDR3 DNA: TGTGCCAGCAGCCAAAGGGCCCCCCGGACAGGAATTAACAATGAGCAGTTCTTC.

This clone was counted between two and nine times. The chain is built from TRBV28 and TRBJ2-7; 7 bases line up with TRBD2. The junction had 10 bases not matched to a gene; V was cut back by 5 bases and J by 3 bases. CDR3 size: 15 residues. CDR1 and CDR2 from the germline V gene are MDHEN and SYDVKM. As DNA, the CDR3 is TGTGCCAGCAGTCCCCCCGGGACTAAGTACTACGAGCAGTACTTC. Translated: CASSPPGTKYYEQYF.

This clone was seen only a few times. The chain carries TRBV3-1 (or the pseudogene TRBV3-2) and TRBJ1-2; TRBD1 aligns across 7 bases. The CDR3 has 15 amino acids. Trimming took 1 base from V and 3 from J; bases not matched to a gene: 5. Germline V CDR1 and CDR2: LGHDT, YNNKEL (reference sequence). This CDR3 reads CASSQVQGVYYGYTF. The CDR3 bases are TGTGCCAGCAGCCAAGTCCAGGGGGTTTACTATGGCTACACCTTC.

J is TRBJ2-7 and V is TRBV12-3 or TRBV12-4; no clear D gene. The CDR3 sequence is 12 residues long. The V gene lost 5 bases and the J gene lost 4 bases, with 9 bases spanning the gap. CDR3 protein: CASSPTSYEQYF. In DNA form, the CDR3 reads TGTGCCAGCAGTCCCACATCTTACGAGCAGTACTTC.

The chain carries TRBV29-1 and TRBJ2-7, with TRBD2 identical over 16 bases. The V segment lost 6 bases and the J segment 0 bases; nucleotides outside the gene matches: 5. Germline V gene sequence: CDR1 SQVTM, CDR2 ANQGSEA. This CDR3 is built from 16 residues. The DNA for the CDR3 is TGCAGCGTGGGACTAGCGGGAGGGCTGTCCTCCTACGAGCAGTACTTC. Its protein product is CSVGLAGGLSSYEQYF.

V usage is TRBV7-9 and J usage is TRBJ1-2, with D perhaps matching TRBD1 (6 bases). V was cut by 0 bases and J by 6 bases, with 8 bases left in between. The CDR3 loop spans 13 amino acids. The germline gives CDR1 SEHNR, CDR2 FQNEAQ (reference sequence). The CDR3 reads CASSLAAGDGYTF. As DNA, the CDR3 is TGTGCCAGCAGCTTAGCGGCAGGGGATGGCTACACCTTC.

This chain joins TRBV19 and TRBJ1-1; D is possibly TRBD1 (6 bases). Deletions cut 5 bases from V and 0 bases from J, with 13 bases between. The CDR3 is 15 residues long. CDR1 is LNHDA, CDR2 SQIVND, per germline (reference sequence). CDR3 in amino acids: CASSGAGTLNTEAFF. Here the CDR3 DNA reads TGTGCCAGTAGTGGGGCCGGGACACTGAACACTGAAGCTTTCTTT.

The rearrangement links TRBV7-8 to TRBJ2-4, with TRBD2 identical over 7 bases. J gave up 8 bases and V 1 base, and 8 bases lay outside the gene matches. Germline V lookup: CDR1 SGHVS, CDR2 FQNEAQ. The CDR3 sequence is 15 residues long. CDR3 protein: CASSLDGGSWDIQYF. CDR3 in DNA: TGTGCCAGCAGCTTAGACGGCGGGAGTTGGGACATTCAGTACTTC.

J is TRBJ1-1 and V is TRBV6-1; 8 nucleotides match TRBD1. This CDR3 contains 15 residues. With V trimmed by 2 bases and J by 2 bases, 4 bases remained unmatched. CDR1 is MNHNS, CDR2 SASEGT, per germline. The CDR3: CASSESTGVNTEAFF. The CDR3 coding sequence is TGTGCCAGCAGTGAATCGACAGGGGTTAACACTGAAGCTTTCTTT.

This clone was seen only once. This sequence joins TRBV7-2 and TRBJ1-2; TRBD1 matches 9 bases. The CDR3 consists of 14 residues. The germline gives CDR1 SGHTA, CDR2 FQGNSA. With V trimmed by 5 bases and J by 5 bases, 6 bases remained unmatched. The CDR3 DNA reads TGTGCCAGCAGCAAGTCGGACAGGGGATATGGCTACACCTTC. It translates to CASSKSDRGYGYTF.

The genes are TRBV10-2 and TRBJ2-7; D possibly corresponds to TRBD2 (6 bases). Trimming stripped 8 bases from V and 2 bases from J, with 19 bases between. The CDR3 consists of 15 residues. CDR1 is WSHSY, CDR2 SAAADI, per germline. The DNA for the CDR3 is TGCGCCAGCGCCTTAGATGGGGGGAAGGCCTACGAGCAGTACTTC. Protein sequence: CASALDGGKAYEQYF.

CDR3 DNA: TGTGCCAGCAGAAGTGGGCCGAGCTCCTATAATTCACCCCTCCACTTT. Protein product: CASRSGPSSYNSPLHF. V and J are TRBV5-4 and TRBJ1-6; D is unclear. The germline V and J ends were trimmed by 5 bases and 0 bases, with 12 bases remaining between them. The CDR3 is 16 residues long. CDR1 SGHNT and CDR2 YYREEE come from the germline V gene (reference sequence).

The chain uses TRBV10-3 and TRBJ1-2; 7 bases align to TRBD1. The length of the CDR3 is 15 residues. V lost 4 bases to trimming and J lost 8 bases; unmatched junction nucleotides: 13. Germline values: CDR1 ENHRY, CDR2 SYGVKD. The CDR3 sequence: CAISVSVEGARGYTF. CDR3 DNA sequence: TGTGCCATCAGTGTGTCCGTCGAGGGGGCTAGGGGCTACACCTTC.

This clone was seen only once. This CDR3 is CASSLWQGLTGNTIYF. CDR3 coding DNA: TGTGCCAGCAGCTTATGGCAGGGGCTCACCGGAAACACCATATATTTT. J is TRBJ1-3 and V is TRBV7-2, with a tentative D call TRBD1 (6 bases). Trimming stripped 2 bases from V and 4 bases from J, with 15 bases between. There are 16 residues in the CDR3. The V gene's germline CDR1 is SGHTA and CDR2 FQGNSA.

This clone was found once. The chain uses TRBV3-1 (or the pseudogene TRBV3-2) and TRBJ2-2; TRBD2 agrees at 10 bases. Losses at the gene ends were 7 bases for V and 2 bases for J; bases not matched to a gene: 7. The CDR3 is 16 amino acids. CDR1 and CDR2 (germline): LGHDT, YNNKEL (reference sequence). CDR3 protein: CASTLGLAVNTGELFF. The CDR3 nucleotides read TGTGCCAGCACATTAGGACTAGCGGTTAACACCGGGGAGCTGTTTTTT.

A few counts support this clone. The chain links TRBV19 to TRBJ2-2, with 13 nucleotides matching TRBD2. Germline V CDR1 and CDR2: LNHDA, SQIVND (reference sequence). The CDR3 contains 18 residues. V lost 2 bases to trimming and J lost 6 bases; unmatched junction nucleotides: 9. The CDR3 DNA is TGTGCCAGTAGTATAACGGGGACTAGCGGGATTTATCCCGGGGAGCTGTTTTTT. Translating gives CASSITGTSGIYPGELFF.

Regarding this clone: Other DNA sequences of this sample code for an identical CDR3. The chain combines TRBV27 with TRBJ1-5, with D maybe TRBD1 (5 bases). Per germline, CDR1 MNHEY and CDR2 SMNVEV (reference sequence). V lost 2 bases and J 5 bases, leaving 10 bases between the germline ends. CDR3 size: 14 residues. The CDR3 loop reads CASSLQGGDQPQHF. CDR3 DNA: TGTGCCAGCAGTTTACAGGGTGGCGATCAGCCCCAGCATTTT.

The chain carries TRBV7-3 and TRBJ2-1, with 9 bases that match TRBD2. Germline lookup yields CDR1 SGHTA and CDR2 FQGTGA. Trimming took 1 base from V and 1 from J; bases not matched to a gene: 11. The CDR3 is made up of 19 amino acids. The CDR3 nucleotides read TGTGCCAGCAGCTTAAAGGGGCGGGAGGGCGTCTGGTCCTACAATGAGCAGTTCTTC. Translated: CASSLKGREGVWSYNEQFF.

The chain links TRBV12-5 to TRBJ2-1; 13 bases map to TRBD2. This CDR3 spans 13 amino acids. Trimming took 8 bases from V and 10 from J; bases not matched to a gene: 5. Per the germline V gene, CDR1 is LGHNT and CDR2 is FRNRAP. The CDR3 DNA reads TGTGCTAGTACTAGCGGGGGGGCGGTGGAGCAGTTCTTC. Protein sequence: CASTSGGAVEQFF.